The sequence of this T cell receptor beta chain was determined in a study of shared clonotypes between healthy human individuals. Looked up from germline, CDR1 is SQVTM and CDR2 is ANQGSEA. V lost 1 base to trimming and J lost 1 base, with 8 bases between them. The CDR3 runs to 13 residues. Generated by immunoSEQ multiplex PCR, the TCRdb table keeps only in-frame clones and is missing some. This table has over a million clones, roughly 95% appearing once. The material sequenced was naive CD4+ T cells sorted from blood. Subset here: CD45RA+ positively selected. The J gene is TRBJ2-7, the V gene TRBV29-1, with D uncertain. The TCR was taken from a man aged 25-45 years in good health. This CDR3 reads CSVEGVGSYEQYF. The CDR3 DNA sequence: TGCAGCGTTGAAGGGGTCGGATCCTACGAGCAGTACTTC.